A few counts support the clone carrying this TCR beta chain. No antigen is known for it. The germline CDR1 and CDR2 sequences are LNHDA and SQIVND (reference sequence). V shed 10 bases and J shed 5 bases, with 17 bases lying between them. This CDR3 contains 13 residues. The record originates from a study of Ad26.COV2.S vaccination and SARS-CoV-2 variants. Study background: Donor participated within the Ad26.COV2.S arm of the COV1001 trial. Intramuscularly, Ad26.COV2.S was given either once or twice, 56 days apart.

Study-wide findings and caveats: In vaccinated individuals, spike-specific CD8+ and CD4+ T cell responses reportedly displayed substantial breadth.

Data came from immunoSEQ multiplex PCR; TCRdb stores just in-frame clones and leaves some out. The data contain about 350,000 clones, roughly 85% of them singletons. The treatment was: 15 to 20 received Ad26.COV2.S at low or high dose, single or two shots; about 5 received placebo; per-sample allocation not given. The samples date from day 63 after the first vaccine or placebo injection. What was given as vaccine was an Ad26 vector encoding Wuhan-strain SARS-CoV-2 spike. The chain carries TRBV19 and TRBJ1-1, with D hard to call. The TCR comes from a person aged 18-65 years who received the Ad26.COV2.S COVID-19 vaccine or a placebo. Specimen: peripheral blood, collected in a trial of Ad26.COV2.S vaccine versus placebo. The CDR3 sequence: CAIKGLGGTEAFF. The CDR3 coding sequence is TGTGCCATCAAGGGCCTTGGTGGGACTGAAGCTTTCTTT.